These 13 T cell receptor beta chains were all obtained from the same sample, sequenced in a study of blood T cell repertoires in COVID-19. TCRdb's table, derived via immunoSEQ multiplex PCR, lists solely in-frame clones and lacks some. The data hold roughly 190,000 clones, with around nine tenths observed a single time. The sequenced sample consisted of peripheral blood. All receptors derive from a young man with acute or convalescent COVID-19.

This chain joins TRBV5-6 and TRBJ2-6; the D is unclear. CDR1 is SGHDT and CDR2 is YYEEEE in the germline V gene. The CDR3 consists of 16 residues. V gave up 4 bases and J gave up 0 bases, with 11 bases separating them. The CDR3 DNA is TGTGCCAGCAGCCCTGACATCAACTCTGGGGCCAACGTCCTGACTTTC. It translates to CASSPDINSGANVLTF.

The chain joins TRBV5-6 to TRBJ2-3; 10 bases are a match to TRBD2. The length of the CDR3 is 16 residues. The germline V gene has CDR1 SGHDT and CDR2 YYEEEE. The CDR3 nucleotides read TGTGCAGGAAGCGGGGGGGCCACTCCATTCACAGATACGCAGTATTTT. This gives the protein CAGSGGATPFTDTQYF. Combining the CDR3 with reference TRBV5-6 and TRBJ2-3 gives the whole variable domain DAGVTQSPTHLIKTRGQQVTLRCSPKSGHDTVSWYQQALGQGPQFIFQYYEEEERQRGNFPDRFSGHQFPNYSSELNVNALLLGDSALYLCAGSGGATPFTDTQYFGPGTRLTVL.

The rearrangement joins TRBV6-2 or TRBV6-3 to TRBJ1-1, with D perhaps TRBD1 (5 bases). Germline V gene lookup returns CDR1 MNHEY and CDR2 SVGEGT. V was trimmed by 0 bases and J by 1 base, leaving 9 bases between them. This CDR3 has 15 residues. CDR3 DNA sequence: TGTGCCAGCAGTTACTCGATTACAGGGAACACTGAAGCTTTCTTT. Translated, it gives CASSYSITGNTEAFF.

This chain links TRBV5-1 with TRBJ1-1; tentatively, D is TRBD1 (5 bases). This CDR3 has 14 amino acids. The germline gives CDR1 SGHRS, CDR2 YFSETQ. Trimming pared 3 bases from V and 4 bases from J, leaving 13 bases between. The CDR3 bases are TGCGCCAGCAGCTCAAGTTGGAGGGGCACTGAAGCTTTCTTT. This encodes CASSSSWRGTEAFF.

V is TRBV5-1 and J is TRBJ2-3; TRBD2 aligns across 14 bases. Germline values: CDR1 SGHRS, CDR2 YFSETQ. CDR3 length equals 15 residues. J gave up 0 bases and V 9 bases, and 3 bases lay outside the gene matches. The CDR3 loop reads CATGTSGGSTDTQYF. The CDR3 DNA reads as TGCGCCACAGGGACTAGCGGGGGTAGCACAGATACGCAGTATTTT.

The CDR3 is CASSLSGTGTDYGYTF. CDR3 in DNA: TGCGCCAGCAGCTTGTCAGGGACTGGGACCGACTATGGCTACACCTTC. The rearrangement joins TRBV5-1 to TRBJ1-2; D may be TRBD1 (5 bases). V was clipped by 1 base and J by 3 bases, with 16 bases between them. CDR1 is SGHRS and CDR2 is YFSETQ in the germline V gene. The CDR3 is made up of 16 amino acids. Using reference TRBV5-1 and TRBJ1-2 for the parts outside the CDR3, the full variable domain is KAGVTQTPRYLIKTRGQQVTLSCSPISGHRSVSWYQQTPGQGLQFLFEYFSETQRNKGNFPGRFSGRQFSNSRSEMNVSTLELGDSALYLCASSLSGTGTDYGYTFGSGTRLTVV.

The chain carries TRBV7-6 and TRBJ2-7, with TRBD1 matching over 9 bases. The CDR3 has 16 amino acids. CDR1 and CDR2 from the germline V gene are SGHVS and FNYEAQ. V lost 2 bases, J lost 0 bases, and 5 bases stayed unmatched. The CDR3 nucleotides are TGTGCCAGCAGCTTAATGACAGGGGGGGCCTCCTACGAGCAGTACTTC. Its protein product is CASSLMTGGASYEQYF.

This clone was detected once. The CDR3 loop is CASSLNLAGSTDTQYF. The CDR3 coding sequence is TGTGCCAGCAGCTTAAACCTAGCGGGGAGCACAGATACGCAGTATTTT. This rearrangement joins TRBV7-3 to TRBJ2-3; 9 bases fit TRBD2. The germline CDR1 and CDR2 sequences are SGHTA and FQGTGA. The CDR3 has 16 residues. V lost 1 base, J lost 0 bases, and 2 bases stayed unmatched.

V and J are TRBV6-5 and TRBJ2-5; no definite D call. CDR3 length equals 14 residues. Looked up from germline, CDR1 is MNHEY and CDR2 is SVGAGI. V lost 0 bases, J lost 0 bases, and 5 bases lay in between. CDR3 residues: CASSYSPDQETQYF. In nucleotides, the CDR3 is TGTGCCAGCAGTTACTCGCCAGACCAAGAGACCCAGTACTTC.

In DNA, the CDR3 is TGTGCCAGTAGTCCCCAGACAGGCACCTACGAGCAGTACTTC. It is translated as CASSPQTGTYEQYF. This chain joins TRBV19 and TRBJ2-7; D possibly corresponds to TRBD1 (6 bases). Trimming removed 5 bases at V and 2 bases at J, with 13 bases between. This CDR3 is built from 14 residues. CDR1 is LNHDA and CDR2 is SQIVND in the germline V gene (reference sequence).

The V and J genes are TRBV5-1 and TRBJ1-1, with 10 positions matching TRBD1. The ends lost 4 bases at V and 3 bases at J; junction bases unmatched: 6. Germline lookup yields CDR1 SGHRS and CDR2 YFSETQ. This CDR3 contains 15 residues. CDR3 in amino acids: CASSVGQGRDTEAFF. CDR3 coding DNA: TGCGCCAGCAGCGTGGGACAGGGGCGGGACACTGAAGCTTTCTTT.

The CDR3 is CASSLEGAGPQREKLFF. In DNA form, the CDR3 reads TGTGCCAGCAGCTTAGAGGGGGCCGGGCCCCAAAGAGAAAAACTGTTTTTT. The chain joins TRBV7-2 to TRBJ1-4; 7 bases map to TRBD1. After removal of 1 base from V and 8 bases from J, the junction contained 13 bases not matched to a gene. The CDR3 totals 17 residues. Looked up from germline, CDR1 is SGHTA and CDR2 is FQGNSA.

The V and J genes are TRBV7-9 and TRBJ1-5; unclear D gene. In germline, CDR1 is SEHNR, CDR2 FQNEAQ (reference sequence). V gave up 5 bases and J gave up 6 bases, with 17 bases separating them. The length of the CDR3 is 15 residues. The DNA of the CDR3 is TGTGCCAGCAGCCTTACGGGAGATGAGGGTCAGCCCCAGCATTTT. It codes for CASSLTGDEGQPQHF.